This TCR beta chain was sequenced for a study of graft-versus-host responses after intestinal transplantation. Turning to the study itself: Following induction with anti-thymocyte globulin, all recipients were given tacrolimus and steroids for two to three years. Whole-study results and caveats: Allografts from individuals with graft-donor T cell macrochimerism displayed high graft-versus-host to host-versus-graft clonal ratios.

About this clone itself: Its cognate antigen is unknown.

The method was immunoSEQ multiplex PCR; TCRdb's version includes in-frame clones alone and lacks a portion of them. The repertoire holds tens of thousands of clones, with roughly 89% as singletons. CDR1 MNHNS and CDR2 SASEGT come from the germline V gene. The CDR3 consists of 12 residues. The sample was PBMCs, taken 65 to 70 days after intestinal transplantation. The chain is built from TRBV6-1 and TRBJ2-5; D call uncertain. The J call may be faulty, since TRBJ2-7 better matches the DNA end. The origin of this receptor is a human patient who received an intestinal transplant, so some T cells may come from the graft donor. CDR3 in amino acids: CASSDLSYEQYF. The CDR3 nucleotides are TGTGCCAGCAGTGACCTTTCCTACGAGCAGTACTTC.